This TCR beta chain was found in a study of blood T cells in healthy people across ages. Study-wide findings and caveats: Bulk PBMC profiling left naive and antigen-experienced comparisons inconclusive. While age rose, TCR beta diversity per million T cells dropped in a roughly linear way.

A J-beta primer mix and a sample-barcoded 5' primer were used in a second PCR of about 7 to 12 cycles. Template switching added a 12-random-nucleotide identifier to every cDNA molecule. Samples each returned at least 2.5 million CDR3-containing paired-end reads. MiXCR was run by TCRdb on the 5' RACE reads, yielding one entry per CDR3 protein. Altogether under 2,000,000 distinct CDR3 sequences are present, just under 50% being singletons, with the ten largest covering approximately 2%. Turning to this clonotype: Its antigen is unidentified.

CDR3 length: 14 amino acids. V gave up 2 bases and J gave up 4 bases; unmatched junction bases: 3. Specimen: blood. The rearrangement links TRBV12-3 or TRBV12-4 to TRBJ1-1; 8 positions match TRBD1. The clonotype originates from a woman aged 40 to 50 in good health. In nucleotides, the CDR3 is TGTGCCAGCAGTTTAAGGACAGGGAGCACTGAAGCTTTCTTT. Its translation is CASSLRTGSTEAFF.